Listed here are 21 T cell receptor beta chains from one sample, sequenced in a study of cytomegalovirus exposure and HLA in healthy donors. PCR amplification relied on 60 Vbeta primers (plus 13 Jbeta primers). Sequenced by immunoSEQ multiplex PCR; TCRdb stores in-frame clones only, minus some. The sample lists 70,000 to 90,000 clones; roughly 75% were seen once. Sequenced input: PBMCs. These receptors were collected from a man between 60 and 70 years old in good health and CMV-seronegative.

The CDR3 sequence is CSVVEQMGSGAFF. As DNA, the CDR3 is TGCAGCGTCGTTGAACAGATGGGGAGTGGAGCTTTCTTT. The V and J genes are TRBV29-1 and TRBJ1-1; the D is unclear. Germline-derived CDR1 and CDR2 are SQVTM and ANQGSEA. This CDR3 is built from 13 residues. V lost 6 bases, J lost 10 bases, and 21 bases lay in between.

This chain uses TRBV10-2 with TRBJ1-1; possibly TRBD1 for D (6 bases). This CDR3 comprises 17 residues. CDR1 WSHSY and CDR2 SAAADI come from the germline V gene. Trimming cost V 8 bases and J 3 bases, with 25 bases left between them. CDR3 sequence: CASAKQGSGLGDTEAFF. CDR3 in DNA: TGCGCCAGCGCCAAACAGGGATCCGGGTTAGGGGACACTGAAGCTTTCTTT.

This clone was observed a single time. The J gene is TRBJ1-5, the V gene TRBV6-1, with a weak D call TRBD1 (5 bases). CDR1 and CDR2 (germline): MNHNS, SASEGT. The CDR3 is made up of 15 amino acids. The V end was cut by 5 bases, the J end by 5 bases, with 16 bases between. The CDR3 DNA is TGTGCCAGCAGTCCCCTCCAGGGAATAGATCAGCCCCAGCATTTT. It encodes CASSPLQGIDQPQHF.

The V and J genes are TRBV6-5 and TRBJ1-1, with D hard to call. V gave up 0 bases and J gave up 4 bases, with 6 bases separating them. The germline CDR1 and CDR2 sequences are MNHEY and SVGAGI. There are 13 residues in the CDR3. The CDR3 region is CASSYSIGTEAFF. The CDR3 bases are TGTGCCAGCAGTTACTCTATCGGCACTGAAGCTTTCTTT.

The CDR3 region is CASSVEARNTGELFF. The DNA of the CDR3 is TGTGCCAGCAGCGTAGAGGCTAGGAACACCGGGGAGCTGTTTTTT. J is TRBJ2-2 and V is TRBV9; D unresolved. CDR1 is SGDLS and CDR2 is YYNGEE in the germline V gene. V lost 0 bases, J lost 1 base, and 7 bases lay in between. The CDR3 contains 15 residues.

This chain joins TRBV7-9 and TRBJ1-2; TRBD1 matches 11 bases. The J segment lost 4 bases and the V segment lost 5 bases, leaving 6 bases of the junction unmatched. The CDR3 runs to 15 residues. The germline CDR1 and CDR2 sequences are SEHNR and FQNEAQ (reference sequence). The CDR3 sequence: CASSEDRGLIYGYTF. As DNA, the CDR3 is TGTGCCAGCAGCGAGGACAGGGGGCTTATCTATGGCTACACCTTC. The complete variable domain, with remaining parts taken from reference TRBV7-9 and TRBJ1-2, reads DTGVSQNPRHKITKRGQNVTFRCDPISEHNRLYWYRQTLGQGPEFLTYFQNEAQLEKSRLLSDRFSAERPKGSFSTLEIQRTEQGDSAMYLCASSEDRGLIYGYTFGSGTRLTVV.

The chain carries TRBV19 and TRBJ1-5, with 9 bases that match TRBD1. This CDR3 region has 15 residues. Per germline, CDR1 LNHDA and CDR2 SQIVND (reference sequence). J was trimmed by 3 bases and V by 6 bases; bases with no gene match: 6. In DNA, the CDR3 is TGTGCCAGTAGGGCCGGGACAGGGTCCAATCAGCCCCAGCATTTT. Translating it yields CASRAGTGSNQPQHF. The whole variable domain, filled in from reference TRBV19 and TRBJ1-5, reads DGGITQSPKYLFRKEGQNVTLSCEQNLNHDAMYWYRQDPGQGLRLIYYSQIVNDFQKGDIAEGYSVSREKKESFPLTVTSAQKNPTAFYLCASRAGTGSNQPQHFGDGTRLSIL.

The rearrangement links TRBV10-2 to TRBJ2-1; 8 nucleotides agree with TRBD2. Germline CDR1 and CDR2: WSHSY and SAAADI. The CDR3 length is 15 residues. The V gene end was trimmed by 3 bases and the J gene end by 7 bases; junction bases not matched to a gene: 8. The CDR3 nucleotides are TGCGCCAGCAGTGATACCCGGGGGGGCCGGAATGAGCAGTTCTTC. Protein sequence: CASSDTRGGRNEQFF.

This clone was recorded a few times. V usage is TRBV4-1 and J usage is TRBJ1-4; the match to TRBD1 covers 7 bases. The germline gives CDR1 MGHRA, CDR2 YSYEKL. Trimming removed 0 bases from V and 8 bases from J; junction bases left unmatched: 6. The CDR3 extends over 15 amino acids. DNA of the CDR3: TGCGCCAGCAGCCAAGACGACAGGGTGGGGGAAAAACTGTTTTTT. The encoded protein is CASSQDDRVGEKLFF.

This clone was detected only once. The chain is built from TRBV10-1 and TRBJ1-1; 12 nucleotides align to TRBD1. The germline V gene encodes CDR1 WNHNN and CDR2 SYGVQD (reference sequence). V was clipped by 6 bases and J by 3 bases; unmatched bases: 5. The CDR3 length is 15 residues. CDR3: CASRGQGAGDTEAFF. Here the CDR3 DNA reads TGCGCCAGCAGGGGACAGGGGGCCGGAGACACTGAAGCTTTCTTT.

This clone was detected a few times. This chain links TRBV4-2 with TRBJ2-1, with 7 bases fitting TRBD1. The CDR3 consists of 17 residues. J was trimmed by 1 base and V by 0 bases; bases with no gene match: 6. Per germline, CDR1 LGHNA and CDR2 YNFKEQ. The CDR3 here is CASSQDLRGLSYNEQFF. The CDR3 region has the DNA TGTGCCAGCAGCCAAGATCTTAGGGGGCTTTCCTACAATGAGCAGTTCTTC.

The gene calls are TRBV7-8 and TRBJ2-1; D gene unclear. Trimming left V 5 bases short and J 8 bases short, with 10 bases between. Per the germline V gene, CDR1 is SGHVS and CDR2 is FQNEAQ. The CDR3 has 12 amino acids. The CDR3 here is CASSLGRDEQFF. The CDR3 bases are TGTGCCAGCAGCCTCGGTCGGGATGAGCAGTTCTTC.

The CDR3 sequence is CASRGQINNEKLFF. The CDR3 DNA follows: TGTGCCAGCAGGGGACAAATAAATAATGAAAAACTGTTTTTT. The V gene is TRBV25-1, the J gene TRBJ1-4; possibly TRBD1 for D (6 bases). This CDR3 is built from 14 residues. The germline CDR1 and CDR2 sequences are MGHDK and SYGVNS. V dropped 6 bases and J dropped 4 bases, with 12 bases sitting between them.

This clone occurred a few times. The chain employs TRBV9 and TRBJ1-1, with 8 positions matching TRBD1. The CDR3 loop spans 16 amino acids. J was trimmed by 4 bases and V by 3 bases; bases with no gene match: 11. Germline lookup yields CDR1 SGDLS and CDR2 YYNGEE. The CDR3 nucleotides read TGTGCCAGCAGCGCCGGACAGGGAGGGTTTGGCACTGAAGCTTTCTTT. Its translation: CASSAGQGGFGTEAFF.

This clone was counted once. V and J are TRBV6-5 and TRBJ2-1; D ambiguous. This CDR3 has 15 residues. Per germline, CDR1 MNHEY and CDR2 SVGAGI. V shed 2 bases and J shed 0 bases, with 8 bases lying between them. CDR3 protein: CASSYGGSSYNEQFF. The CDR3 nucleotides are TGTGCCAGCAGTTACGGCGGCAGCTCCTACAATGAGCAGTTCTTC.

The V call is TRBV5-6, the J call TRBJ1-2; D is unresolved. V lost 0 bases to trimming and J lost 2 bases, with 8 bases between them. The V gene's germline CDR1 is SGHDT and CDR2 YYEEEE. This CDR3 has 14 residues. DNA of the CDR3: TGTGCCAGCAGCTTGGTGTTGCGGAACTATGGCTACACCTTC. Translating gives CASSLVLRNYGYTF. The whole variable domain, filled in from reference TRBV5-6 and TRBJ1-2, reads DAGVTQSPTHLIKTRGQQVTLRCSPKSGHDTVSWYQQALGQGPQFIFQYYEEEERQRGNFPDRFSGHQFPNYSSELNVNALLLGDSALYLCASSLVLRNYGYTFGSGTRLTVV.

This chain uses TRBV15 with TRBJ2-1; TRBD2 matches 14 bases. Germline values: CDR1 LNHNV, CDR2 YYDKDF (reference sequence). The CDR3 runs 18 residues. V shed 0 bases, J shed 7 bases, and the junction held 8 bases outside the gene matches. CDR3 amino acids: CATSRDPLTSGGANEQFF. In DNA, the CDR3 is TGTGCCACCAGCAGAGATCCCCTGACTAGCGGGGGGGCAAATGAGCAGTTCTTC.

This clone was counted a few times. CDR3 sequence: CAGMDRPNTGELFF. The CDR3 DNA follows: TGTGCCGGGATGGACAGACCGAACACCGGGGAGCTGTTTTTT. The V call is TRBV10-3, the J call TRBJ2-2, with D perhaps TRBD1 (6 bases). Trimming removed 11 bases at V and 0 bases at J, with 13 bases between. The CDR3 consists of 14 residues. CDR1 and CDR2 (germline): ENHRY, SYGVKD.

V gene TRBV5-5 combines with J gene TRBJ1-6; 8 nucleotides match TRBD1. J lost 4 bases, V lost 4 bases, and 4 bases had no gene match. The CDR3 extends over 15 amino acids. Germline V gene sequence: CDR1 SGHKS, CDR2 YYEKEE (reference sequence). CDR3 in amino acids: CASSRGTGYNSPLHF. For the CDR3, the DNA is TGTGCCAGCAGCCGGGGGACAGGATATAATTCACCCCTCCACTTT.

The gene calls are TRBV9 and TRBJ2-5, with a weak D call TRBD2 (6 bases). This CDR3 is built from 18 residues. Germline V gives CDR1 SGDLS, CDR2 YYNGEE. The germline V and J ends were trimmed by 4 bases and 5 bases, with 27 bases remaining between them. The CDR3: CASSPIGAGSIRGETQYF. Here the CDR3 DNA reads TGTGCCAGCAGCCCCATCGGGGCGGGGTCCATCCGTGGGGAGACCCAGTACTTC.

The table lists this clone with a few counts. The chain has TRBV6-5 and TRBJ1-1; D is undetermined. This CDR3 is 14 amino acids long. Germline V gene lookup returns CDR1 MNHEY and CDR2 SVGAGI. V shed 0 bases and J shed 13 bases, with 18 bases lying between them. The CDR3 DNA follows: TGTGCCAGCAGTTACTCTTACGGGGAGCGGATTTTTTTCTTT. Translation gives CASSYSYGERIFFF.